This is a list of T cell receptor beta chains from one sample in a study of T cell repertoires in cytomegalovirus infection. Their recognized antigens are unknown. Via MiXCR, TCRdb re-called the reads, giving one row per CDR3 protein. The table includes some 800,000 distinct CDR3 sequences, about 30% detected once. The specimen comprised cultured CD8+ T cells from PBMCs, sampled from culture after CMV antigen stimulation. The receptor source for this set is a human donor in good health (CMV status not recorded). Some clones in this sample may be carry-over from other donors' samples. The CDR3 runs from the conserved cysteine through the conserved F or W. D genes are given only for firm matches. The listing skips clone size in some rows; elsewhere it reads once, few, many or a size class.

>-|TRBJ2-2|TRBD2|TRBV6-6
TGTGCCAGCAGTCTGGGACTAGCGGGGGGGCCTCGAACCGGGGAGCTGTTTTTT
CASSLGLAGGPRTGELFF
>-|TRBJ1-2|-|TRBV6-6
TGTGCCAGCAGCCCTAACGTCACCTTC
CASSPNVTF
>many|TRBJ2-1|TRBD2|TRBV7-6
TGTGCCAGCAGCTTACTCGGGGGGGACATAAGAAATGAGCAGTTCTTC
CASSLLGGDIRNEQFF
>-|TRBJ1-2|-|TRBV12-3/TRBV12-4
TGTGCCAGCACCCTGGGGGGGGACCGTGGCTACACCTTC
CASTLGGDRGYTF
>-|TRBJ1-5|TRBD1|TRBV5-4
TGTGCCAGCAGCTTGTATAAGTGGGACAGGGTTCGTAGCAATCAGCCCCAGCATTTT
CASSLYKWDRVRSNQPQHF
>many|TRBJ1-2|-|TRBV7-2
TGTGCCAGCAGCTTAGAGGGAGGTTACAGGGTTCAAGTCTATGGCTACACCTTC
CASSLEGGYRVQVYGYTF
>-|TRBJ1-2|-|TRBV27
TGTGCCAGCAGTTTAGAATCCTCAGGGTTTCAAGGCTACACCTTC
CASSLESSGFQGYTF
>-|TRBJ1-3|-|TRBV10-3
TGTGCCATCAGTGAGTTTGGGGAATCACTATCTGGAAACACCATATATTTT
CAISEFGESLSGNTIYF
>-|TRBJ2-3|TRBD1|TRBV9
TGTGCCAGCAGCGTATCACGGACAGGGTGGTCAGATACGCAGTATTTT
CASSVSRTGWSDTQYF
>few|TRBJ2-2|-|TRBV2
TGTGCCAATGATCGGAACACCGGGGAGCTGTTTTTT
CANDRNTGELFF
>-|TRBJ1-1|-|TRBV19
TGTGCCAGTAGCAAGGGTCAGGGGCTCACTGAAGCTTTCTTT
CASSKGQGLTEAFF
>few|TRBJ2-2|-|TRBV5-4
TGTGCCAGCAGCTTGGAATGGGTTAACGGGGAGCTGTTTTTT
CASSLEWVNGELFF
>few|TRBJ1-5|-|TRBV15
TGTGCCACCAGCAGAGATAGGGGGGCGAGTCAGCCCCAGCATTTT
CATSRDRGASQPQHF
>-|TRBJ2-1|-|TRBV7-4
TGTGCCAGCAGTGGTGCGGGACACTATCAAAACCGGTACAATGAGCAGTTCTTC
CASSGAGHYQNRYNEQFF
>once|TRBJ2-7|-|TRBV4-1
TGCGCCAGCAGCCCCGGGACCTACACCTACGAGCAGTACTTC
CASSPGTYTYEQYF
>few|TRBJ2-2|-|TRBV12-3/TRBV12-4
TGTGCCAGCAGTCGGGGGACACCGAACACCGGGGAGCTGTTTTTT
CASSRGTPNTGELFF
>few|TRBJ2-5|TRBD1|TRBV2
TGTGCCATCAAAACGTGGGGACAGGGGGTTCAAGAGACCCAGTACTTC
CAIKTWGQGVQETQYF
>-|TRBJ1-2|-|TRBV29-1
TGCAGCGTTGGAGGGGCGGATGGCTACACCTTC
CSVGGADGYTF
>many|TRBJ2-6|TRBD2|TRBV18
TGTGCCAGCTCACCAAGGTACCGGCGGGAGGGATCCCCTGGGGCCAACGTCCTGACTTTC
CASSPRYRREGSPGANVLTF
>-|TRBJ2-3|-|TRBV27
TGTGCCAGCAGTTTCTTCCCGTACCGGGATAGCACAGATACGCAGTATTTT
CASSFFPYRDSTDTQYF
>few|TRBJ2-7|-|TRBV6-5
TGTGCCAGCAGTTACGCTCCCGAGAGGAAAGGCTACGAGCAGTACTTC
CASSYAPERKGYEQYF
>-|TRBJ1-2|TRBD1|TRBV7-9
TGTGCCAGCAGCTCCTGGACAGGGGGAATGGATGGCTACACCTTC
CASSSWTGGMDGYTF
>few|TRBJ2-3|TRBD2|TRBV12-5
TGTGCTAGTGGTTACACTAGCGGGGGGGCCCTCACAGATACGCAGTATTTT
CASGYTSGGALTDTQYF
>few|TRBJ2-6|TRBD1|TRBV27
TGTGCCAGCACCCCCGGGACAGTGTCTGGGGCCAACGTCCTGACTTTC
CASTPGTVSGANVLTF
>few|TRBJ2-4|-|TRBV27
TGTGCCAGCAGTTTAGTCGGACGCGACATTCAGTACTTC
CASSLVGRDIQYF
>-|TRBJ2-7|-|TRBV7-9
TGTGCCAGCAGCCCCCGGGGAAACGAGCAGTACTTC
CASSPRGNEQYF
>many|TRBJ2-3|TRBD1|TRBV7-9
TGTGCCAGCAGGCGGACAGGGGGCCTAGTGGATACGCAGTATTTT
CASRRTGGLVDTQYF
>-|TRBJ1-1|-|TRBV7-9
TGTGCCAGCAGCTTAGAGCTTGGTGGCCATGAAGCTTTCTTT
CASSLELGGHEAFF
>-|TRBJ2-1|TRBD1|TRBV4-1
TGCGCCAGCAGCCAATTGAGGACAGGGCTTGAGCAGTTCTTC
CASSQLRTGLEQFF
>-|TRBJ2-2|TRBD2|TRBV27
TGTGCCAGCAGTGTCACTAGCGGGGGGGCCTCTGGGGAGCTGTTTTTT
CASSVTSGGASGELFF
>-|TRBJ2-3|-|TRBV12-3/TRBV12-4
TGTGCCAGCAGTCCGGGGCCCGGCGCAGATACGCAGTATTTT
CASSPGPGADTQYF
>many|TRBJ2-3|-|TRBV7-9
TGTGCCAGCAGCTTAGGGGTGATCACAGATACGCAGTATTTT
CASSLGVITDTQYF
>few|TRBJ1-4|TRBD1|TRBV5-4
TGTGCCAGCAGCTCACAGGGGGAGAATGAAAAACTGTTTTTT
CASSSQGENEKLFF
>-|TRBJ1-2|TRBD1|TRBV2
TGTGCCAGCAGTGAATTTAAAGGGGGCGCAGGCTATGGCTACACCTTC
CASSEFKGGAGYGYTF
>-|TRBJ2-2|-|TRBV12-5
TGTGCTAGTGGGGGCCGCGGGGAGCTGTTTTTT
CASGGRGELFF
>few|TRBJ2-1|-|TRBV12-3/TRBV12-4
TGTGCCAGCAGTTTGGTACCCGGGGGTGAGCAGTTCTTC
CASSLVPGGEQFF
>-|TRBJ2-7|-|TRBV7-6
TGTGCCAGCAGCTCTACAGAGACCTCCGGGCGGGAGCAGTACTTC
CASSSTETSGREQYF
>-|TRBJ1-2|-|TRBV7-9
TGTGCCAGCAGCTTAGTCAGCGGAACAGCGGGAAATTATGGCTACACCTTC
CASSLVSGTAGNYGYTF
>-|TRBJ2-3|TRBD2|TRBV4-2
TGTGCCAGCAGCCAAGCGGGACTAGCCATCACAGATACGCAGTATTTT
CASSQAGLAITDTQYF
>many|TRBJ2-1|-|TRBV7-3
TGTGCCAGCAGCTTAAGGCCCACCGAAGGCTACAATGAGCAGTTCTTC
CASSLRPTEGYNEQFF
>few|TRBJ1-5|-|TRBV7-9
TGTGCCAGCAGCTTAGAATGGGGTGGAAGCAATCAGCCCCAGCATTTT
CASSLEWGGSNQPQHF
>-|TRBJ2-2|TRBD1|TRBV2
TGTGCCAGCAGCTCTCCCCGGACAGGGGCCTTTACGAACACCGGGGAGCTGTTTTTT
CASSSPRTGAFTNTGELFF
>few|TRBJ1-2|-|TRBV9
TGTGCCAGCAGCGTAGGTGTGGGTAACTATGGCTACACCTTC
CASSVGVGNYGYTF
>many|TRBJ1-1|-|TRBV7-6
TGTGCCAGCAGCTTAGCCGAGGGGATGAACACTGAAGCTTTCTTT
CASSLAEGMNTEAFF
>-|TRBJ1-2|TRBD1|TRBV7-9
TGTGCCAGCAGACAGCCGGGACAGGGGTTGGGCTATGGCTACACCTTC
CASRQPGQGLGYGYTF